This T cell receptor (beta chain) stems from a study of blood T cell repertoires in COVID-19 (dated by TCRdb to 2020 to 2022). Background on the whole study: Collaborator samples came from the United States, Italy and Spain and covered acute and convalescent phases of COVID-19. The prospective study material was composed of cDNA or gDNA derived from T cells, B-cell-depleted T cells, or PBMCs. Subjects who had been exposed to COVID-19, were actively infected with it, or had recovered from it provided the deeply sampled blood TCRbeta repertoires that made up the dataset. The repertoires were released in a freely available public database meant as a resource for research on the immune response to SARS-CoV-2. The samples were drawn from two sources: the first 160 participants of the ongoing ImmuneRACE study, and 1,200 or so subjects contributed by 6 global collaborators. The sample metadata nearly always contained a de-identified subject ID, COVID-19 status, age in years and sex. HLA class I and class II types, where available, came from metadata supplied by the sample provider rather than from assay-based typing. Here is what the overall study found, with its caveats: The amount of clinical and demographic metadata varied by source and participant and was provided uncurated.

Worth noting for this clone: Its antigen remains undetermined. One base away there is no much larger clone; base qualities are not given.

The collaborating institutions used their own protocols to collect whole blood in K2EDTA tubes. For TCRbeta analysis, collaborators shipped samples in one of three forms: frozen whole blood, isolated PBMCs, or DNA extracted from either of those sample types. The immunoSEQ Assay, a bias-controlled multiplex PCR, was used to amplify TCRbeta CDR3 regions from genomic DNA. The source study handled its data this way. Within the assay, amplification of reference gene primers was used to estimate how many nucleated cells each sample contained. To quantify the absolute abundance of each unique TCRbeta CDR3 rearrangement, sequence reads were collapsed and filtered. For each sample, productive Simpson clonality was calculated by taking the square root of Simpson's diversity index across productive rearrangements. The clones in this table, taken by TCRdb from immuneACCESS, are in-frame only. Not every clone is retained; where verified, under half of the shortfall comes from an unresolved V gene, and the cause of the rest is unknown. V and J calls and clone size are as listed in that table; D and trimming were resolved from the DNA. The sample data list fewer than 120,000 clones, and more than 65% of these were observed just once. 3.8% of the sample belongs to the ten largest clones.

Cut back by 4 bases and 8 bases, the V and J ends lie 14 bases apart. Measured from the cysteine to the phenylalanine, the CDR3 is 13 residues long. The entry retains the CDR3 DNA only, 39 bases that are in frame from base 1. CDR1 is given as LGHDT and CDR2 as YNNKEL, both from the germline V gene (reference sequence). The sequence links TRBV3-1 (or the pseudogene TRBV3-2) to TRBJ1-2, with the D segment identity uncertain. The sequence was collected from a woman of 80 years or more with acute or convalescent COVID-19. The sample was peripheral blood. The CDR3 amino acid sequence is: CASSPTPGIGYTF. The base sequence is TGTGCCAGCAGCCCAACTCCGGGGATCGGCTACACCTTC.